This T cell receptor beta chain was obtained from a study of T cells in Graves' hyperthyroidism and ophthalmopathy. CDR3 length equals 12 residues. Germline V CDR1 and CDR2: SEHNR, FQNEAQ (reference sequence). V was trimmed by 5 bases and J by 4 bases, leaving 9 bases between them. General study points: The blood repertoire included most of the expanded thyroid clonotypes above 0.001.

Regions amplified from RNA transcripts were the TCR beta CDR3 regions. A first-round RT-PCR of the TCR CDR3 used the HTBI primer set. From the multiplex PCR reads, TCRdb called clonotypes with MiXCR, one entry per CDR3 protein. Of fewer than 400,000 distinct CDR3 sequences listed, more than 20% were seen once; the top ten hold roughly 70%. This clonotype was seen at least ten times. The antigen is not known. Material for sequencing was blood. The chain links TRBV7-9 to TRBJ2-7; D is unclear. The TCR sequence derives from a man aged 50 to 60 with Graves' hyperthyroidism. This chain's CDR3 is CASSGEEYEQYF. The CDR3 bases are TGTGCCAGCAGCGGTGAGGAATACGAGCAGTACTTC.